Each of the 9 T cell receptor beta chains below was sequenced from the same sample in a study of Ad26.COV2.S vaccination and SARS-CoV-2 variants. The method was immunoSEQ multiplex PCR; TCRdb's version includes in-frame clones alone and lacks a portion of them. Found here are 200,000 to 250,000 clones, around 89% of them singletons; the top ten hold approximately 12%. Regarding treatment: over 15 received Ad26.COV2.S at low or high dose, single or two shots; five or six received placebo; per-sample allocation not given. The investigators took samples on day 63 after the first vaccine or placebo injection. The source was peripheral blood, collected in a trial of Ad26.COV2.S vaccine versus placebo. These TCRs come from a person between 18 and 65 years old who received the Ad26.COV2.S COVID-19 vaccine or a placebo.

The chain couples TRBV7-8 to TRBJ2-2; D remains unclear. The ends were cut back, 5 bases at V and 1 base at J, with 8 bases in the middle. CDR1 and CDR2 from the germline V gene are SGHVS and FQNEAQ. There are 14 residues in the CDR3. Written as DNA, the CDR3 is TGTGCCAGCAGCGTGGTGCGGAACACCGGGGAGCTGTTTTTT. Its translation is CASSVVRNTGELFF.

On this clone itself: A junction end diverges from the germline sequence, so it may reflect a read error. V usage is TRBV7-7 and J usage is TRBJ2-3; 10 bases are shared with TRBD1. The CDR3 has 15 residues. From germline, CDR1 is SSHAT and CDR2 FNYEAQ (reference sequence). The CDR3 nucleotides are TGTGCTAGCAGCCCAACGGGACAGGGGACAGATACGCAGTATTTT. It yields the protein CASSPTGQGTDTQYF.

This chain uses TRBV6-2 or TRBV6-3 with TRBJ2-4; D assignment may be TRBD1 or TRBD2 (5 bases each). The V end lost 6 bases, the J end lost 7 bases, and 10 bases lay between the germline ends. Germline V lookup: CDR1 MNHEY, CDR2 SVGEGT. This CDR3 contains 12 residues. CDR3 sequence (DNA): TGTGCCAGCAGCAACAGGAGGAACATTCAGTACTTC. It specifies CASSNRRNIQYF.

This chain links TRBV5-1 with TRBJ1-1, with 9 bases that match TRBD1. The CDR3 covers 13 residues. V shed 1 base, J shed 7 bases, and the junction held 2 bases outside the gene matches. From germline, CDR1 is SGHRS and CDR2 YFSETQ. CDR3 protein: CASSLMTGGEAFF. DNA of the CDR3: TGCGCCAGCAGCTTGATGACAGGGGGTGAAGCTTTCTTT.

The chain has TRBV28 and TRBJ1-1; 8 positions agree with TRBD1. There are 16 residues in the CDR3. The V and J ends lost 1 base and 1 base, in that order; junction bases with no gene match: 5. Germline V CDR1 and CDR2: MDHEN, SYDVKM. This CDR3 is CASSLSGTGTNTEAFF. The DNA for the CDR3 is TGTGCCAGCAGTTTATCCGGGACAGGTACGAACACTGAAGCTTTCTTT.

This sequence joins TRBV27 and TRBJ1-1, with D perhaps matching TRBD1 (6 bases). The CDR3 is 14 amino acids. CDR1 is MNHEY, CDR2 SMNVEV, per germline (reference sequence). V was cut by 7 bases and J by 2 bases, with 14 bases left in between. CDR3: CASTAQGINTEAFF. Written as DNA, the CDR3 is TGTGCCAGCACCGCCCAGGGGATTAACACTGAAGCTTTCTTT.

The rearrangement joins TRBV7-2 to TRBJ2-3, with 8 bases that match TRBD2. The V gene end was trimmed by 3 bases and the J gene end by 0 bases; junction bases not matched to a gene: 8. The CDR3 extends over 17 amino acids. Germline V gene sequence: CDR1 SGHTA, CDR2 FQGNSA. The DNA for the CDR3 is TGTGCCAGCAGCTTTCCCTCTAGCGGGCTGAGCACAGATACGCAGTATTTT. As protein: CASSFPSSGLSTDTQYF.

The chain employs TRBV15 and TRBJ2-7; D is unresolved. Per the germline V gene, CDR1 is LNHNV and CDR2 is YYDKDF (reference sequence). This CDR3 spans 15 amino acids. Trimming left V 4 bases short and J 0 bases short, with 13 bases between. CDR3: CATSNPEQDSYEQYF. The DNA of the CDR3 is TGTGCCACCAGCAATCCTGAGCAGGACTCCTACGAGCAGTACTTC.

The V call is TRBV14, the J call TRBJ1-1, with D uncertain. Trimming took off 4 bases at V and 7 bases at J, with 10 bases between the two ends. Germline lookup yields CDR1 SGHDN and CDR2 FVKESK. The CDR3 consists of 12 residues. The CDR3 sequence: CASSRTIFEAFF. The CDR3 DNA sequence: TGTGCCAGCAGCCGGACGATCTTTGAAGCTTTCTTT.